This T cell receptor beta chain was sequenced during a study of T-cell reconstitution after alpha-beta-depleted transplantation in children. This clonotype was seen at least ten times. The library targeted TCRbeta and was prepared with unique molecular identifiers. MiXCR was run by TCRdb on the PCR reads, yielding one entry per CDR3 protein. Found here are approximately 400,000 distinct CDR3 sequences, 11% of them singletons; the top ten hold roughly 5.5%. The germline V gene has CDR1 MNHEY and CDR2 SMNVEV (reference sequence). The CDR3 is 15 residues long. J lost 2 bases, V lost 3 bases, and 1 base had no gene match.

The chain is built from TRBV27 and TRBJ2-7; 13 nucleotides align to TRBD2. The specimen was PBMCs from the stem cell graft donor, collected from the stem cell graft. The source is a human donor who donated a stem cell graft to a child with acute myeloid leukemia. The CDR3 sequence is CASSFGLAGAYEQYF. CDR3 coding DNA: TGTGCCAGCAGTTTCGGACTAGCGGGAGCCTACGAGCAGTACTTC.